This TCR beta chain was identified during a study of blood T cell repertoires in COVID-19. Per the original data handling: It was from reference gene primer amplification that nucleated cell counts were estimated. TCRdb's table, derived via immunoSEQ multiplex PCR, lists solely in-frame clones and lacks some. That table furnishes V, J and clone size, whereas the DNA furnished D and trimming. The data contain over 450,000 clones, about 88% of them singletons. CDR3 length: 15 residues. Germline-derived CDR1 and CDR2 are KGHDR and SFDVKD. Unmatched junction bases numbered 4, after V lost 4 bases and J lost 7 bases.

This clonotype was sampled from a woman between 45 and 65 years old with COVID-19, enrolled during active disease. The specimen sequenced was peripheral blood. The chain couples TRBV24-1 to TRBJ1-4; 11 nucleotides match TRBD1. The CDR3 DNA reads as TGTGCCACCAGTGACTCCGGGACAGGGGGTGAAAAACTGTTTTTT. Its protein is CATSDSGTGGEKLFF.